The 20 T cell receptor beta chains listed next were all sequenced from one sample in a study of blood T cell repertoires in COVID-19. Using immunoSEQ multiplex PCR, the repertoire was profiled, and TCRdb retains in-frame clones only, with some absent. Of 390,000 or so clones detected, roughly 89% appear once; the ten largest clones hold approximately 7%. Sequencing was carried out using peripheral blood. These receptors were collected from a man between 18 and 35 years old with active or convalescent COVID-19.

This clone was observed once. CDR3 nucleotide sequence: TGCGCCAGCAGCCAAGGACAGGCGGAGACCCAGTACTTC. Protein: CASSQGQAETQYF. The chain is built from TRBV4-3 and TRBJ2-5; a weak D match, TRBD1 (6 bases). V was pared by 1 base and J by 5 bases, with 8 bases between. The CDR3 length is 13 residues. Germline V gives CDR1 LGHNA, CDR2 YSLEER.

The CDR3 here is CASSDWGGGPYNEQFF. In DNA, the CDR3 is TGTGCCAGCAGTGACTGGGGCGGGGGACCCTACAATGAGCAGTTCTTC. V and J are TRBV6-4 and TRBJ2-1, with TRBD2 matching over 7 bases. With V trimmed by 1 base and J by 2 bases, 5 bases remained unmatched. Per the germline V gene, CDR1 is MRHNA and CDR2 is SNTAGT. This CDR3 region has 16 residues.

The chain carries TRBV15 and TRBJ1-5, with TRBD1 matching over 7 bases. CDR3 length equals 16 residues. Germline CDR1 and CDR2: LNHNV and YYDKDF (reference sequence). The V segment lost 3 bases and the J segment 3 bases; nucleotides outside the gene matches: 8. For the CDR3, the DNA is TGTGCCACCAGCAGGTACAGGGGTGAAAACAATCAGCCCCAGCATTTT. Protein sequence: CATSRYRGENNQPQHF.

V is TRBV24-1 and J is TRBJ2-3, with 9 bases fitting TRBD2. The CDR3 consists of 17 residues. The V and J ends lost 2 bases and 0 bases, in that order; junction bases with no gene match: 5. CDR1 and CDR2 from the germline V gene are KGHDR and SFDVKD. The CDR3 DNA reads as TGTGCCACCAGTGATTCAGCGGGAGGAAGAAGCACAGATACGCAGTATTTT. Residues: CATSDSAGGRSTDTQYF.

The V gene is TRBV12-3 or TRBV12-4, the J gene TRBJ1-4; TRBD1 matches 7 bases. This CDR3 region has 13 residues. Trimming took 9 bases from V and 6 from J; bases not matched to a gene: 7. CDR3 coding DNA: TGTGCCAGTGGTGACAGGGTGGATGAAAAACTGTTTTTT. Translated: CASGDRVDEKLFF.

The gene calls are TRBV10-3 and TRBJ1-5; 8 bases map to TRBD1. The CDR3 has 16 residues. In germline, CDR1 is ENHRY, CDR2 SYGVKD. V dropped 2 bases and J dropped 5; count of bases not matched to a gene: 8. CDR3 nucleotide sequence: TGTGCCATCAGTGAGCAAAACAGGGGGAGTCATCAGCCCCAGCATTTT. This sequence encodes CAISEQNRGSHQPQHF.

The V gene is TRBV2, the J gene TRBJ1-1; maybe TRBD1 (6 bases). Germline-derived CDR1 and CDR2 are SNHLY and FYNNEI. Trimming removed 1 base from V and 1 base from J, with 13 bases in between. CDR3 length: 16 residues. This CDR3 reads CASSEGQVGGNTEAFF. DNA of the CDR3: TGTGCCAGCAGTGAAGGGCAGGTAGGGGGGAACACTGAAGCTTTCTTT.

V gene TRBV4-2 combines with J gene TRBJ2-1, with D perhaps TRBD2 (6 bases). The V and J ends lost 0 bases and 3 bases respectively, with 12 bases between them. Germline V gene sequence: CDR1 LGHNA, CDR2 YNFKEQ. CDR3 length: 16 amino acids. The CDR3 is CASSQDASGLYNEQFF. The DNA of the CDR3 is TGTGCCAGCAGCCAAGACGCCAGCGGGCTCTACAATGAGCAGTTCTTC.

The V call is TRBV2, the J call TRBJ1-6; no clear D gene. Germline V lookup: CDR1 SNHLY, CDR2 FYNNEI. This CDR3 spans 13 amino acids. Trimming removed 8 bases at V and 6 bases at J, with 11 bases between. CDR3 sequence (DNA): TGTGCCAGCGAGGCAGAACTTAATTCACCCCTCCACTTT. Translated: CASEAELNSPLHF.

In regard to this clone: In the same sample, other DNA sequences code for this CDR3. This rearrangement joins TRBV7-2 to TRBJ2-7; D not certain. Germline CDR1 and CDR2: SGHTA and FQGNSA. With 5 bases removed from V and 4 bases from J, the gap between germline ends came to 6 bases. This CDR3 region has 11 residues. The CDR3 sequence: CASSPHYEQYF. The CDR3, as DNA: TGTGCCAGCAGCCCCCATTACGAGCAGTACTTC.

The chain is built from TRBV6-5 and TRBJ2-1, with D perhaps TRBD2 (7 bases). The ends were cut back, 6 bases at V and 8 bases at J, with 11 bases in the middle. Germline lookup yields CDR1 MNHEY and CDR2 SVGAGI. CDR3 length: 12 residues. The CDR3 spells CASRRGGDEQFF. The CDR3 DNA follows: TGTGCCAGCAGGAGGGGGGGGGATGAGCAGTTCTTC.

This rearrangement joins TRBV5-1 to TRBJ1-1, with TRBD1 matching 8 bases. The V and J ends lost 4 bases and 3 bases, in that order; junction bases with no gene match: 8. The CDR3 contains 15 residues. Germline V gene data show CDR1 as SGHRS and CDR2 as YFSETQ. Here the CDR3 reads CASSAGQGGYTEAFF. The CDR3, as DNA: TGCGCCAGCAGCGCCGGACAGGGCGGGTACACTGAAGCTTTCTTT.

J is TRBJ2-2 and V is TRBV13; D is ambiguous. The germline CDR1 and CDR2 sequences are PRHDT and FYEKMQ (reference sequence). The length of the CDR3 is 15 residues. Trimming pared 7 bases from V and 4 bases from J, leaving 16 bases between. The CDR3 protein is CASTRSGKTTGELFF. CDR3 bases: TGTGCCAGCACCCGGAGTGGAAAAACCACCGGGGAGCTGTTTTTT. Complete variable domain (other parts from reference TRBV13 and TRBJ2-2): AAGVIQSPRHLIKEKRETATLKCYPIPRHDTVYWYQQGPGQDPQFLISFYEKMQSDKGSIPDRFSAQQFSDYHSELNMSSLELGDSALYFCASTRSGKTTGELFFGEGSRLTVL.

The V and J genes are TRBV5-1 and TRBJ1-5; D is uncertain. Per the germline V gene, CDR1 is SGHRS and CDR2 is YFSETQ. V lost 0 bases and J 4 bases, leaving 8 bases between the germline ends. The CDR3 runs 14 residues. The CDR3 spells CASSLAGGNQPQHF. CDR3 sequence (DNA): TGCGCCAGCAGCTTGGCCGGCGGGAATCAGCCCCAGCATTTT. Full variable domain (rest looked up from reference TRBV5-1 and TRBJ1-5): KAGVTQTPRYLIKTRGQQVTLSCSPISGHRSVSWYQQTPGQGLQFLFEYFSETQRNKGNFPGRFSGRQFSNSRSEMNVSTLELGDSALYLCASSLAGGNQPQHFGDGTRLSIL.

This clone was counted only a few times. The rearrangement links TRBV28 to TRBJ1-3; 8 positions agree with TRBD1. With 3 bases clipped from V and 4 bases from J, the junction kept 5 bases outside the gene matches. CDR3 length equals 15 residues. Looked up from germline, CDR1 is MDHEN and CDR2 is SYDVKM. The CDR3 sequence: CASSFDRGGGNTIYF. DNA of the CDR3: TGTGCCAGCAGTTTTGACAGGGGTGGAGGAAACACCATATATTTT.

This clone appeared many times. The rearrangement joins TRBV28 to TRBJ1-1, with D perhaps matching TRBD1 (5 bases). This CDR3 is built from 15 residues. Germline assignment: CDR1 MDHEN and CDR2 SYDVKM. Trimming left V 1 base short and J 5 bases short, with 14 bases between. The CDR3, as DNA: TGTGCCAGCAGTTTATCTCGGCAGGGTGGTACTGAAGCTTTCTTT. Its protein product is CASSLSRQGGTEAFF.

This rearrangement joins TRBV6-5 to TRBJ2-5, with 7 bases identical to TRBD1. Germline V lookup: CDR1 MNHEY, CDR2 SVGAGI. The ends lost 2 bases at V and 3 bases at J; junction bases unmatched: 6. The CDR3 is made up of 15 amino acids. The CDR3 DNA reads TGTGCCAGCAGTTACGATTTGACAGGGAAAGAGACCCAGTACTTC. It codes for CASSYDLTGKETQYF.

V and J are TRBV5-4 and TRBJ2-1, with 8 bases identical to TRBD2. CDR3 length: 16 amino acids. Germline V gene data show CDR1 as SGHNT and CDR2 as YYREEE (reference sequence). V shed 0 bases and J 4 bases; nucleotides not matched to a gene: 6. DNA of the CDR3: TGTGCCAGCAGCTTGGGTCAAGCGGGAGTATACAATGAGCAGTTCTTC. This encodes CASSLGQAGVYNEQFF. Variable domain in full (rest from reference TRBV5-4 and TRBJ2-1): ETGVTQSPTHLIKTRGQQVTLRCSSQSGHNTVSWYQQALGQGPQFIFQYYREEENGRGNFPPRFSGLQFPNYSSELNVNALELDDSALYLCASSLGQAGVYNEQFFGPGTRLTVL.

The gene calls are TRBV6-5 and TRBJ1-4; D unresolved. With 0 bases removed from V and 3 bases from J, the gap between germline ends came to 8 bases. Per the germline V gene, CDR1 is MNHEY and CDR2 is SVGAGI. The CDR3 runs 15 residues. DNA for the CDR3: TGTGCCAGCAGTTACTCCTTCCAGGCTAATGAAAAACTGTTTTTT. It translates to CASSYSFQANEKLFF.

The chain has TRBV12-5 and TRBJ1-2; 7 bases are a match to TRBD1. Per the germline V gene, CDR1 is LGHNT and CDR2 is FRNRAP. With V trimmed by 2 bases and J by 6 bases, 3 bases remained unmatched. This CDR3 spans 13 amino acids. In DNA form, the CDR3 reads TGTGCTAGTGGTTTGTGGGACAGAGATGGCTACACCTTC. Its protein product is CASGLWDRDGYTF. Full variable domain (missing parts from reference TRBV12-5 and TRBJ1-2): DARVTQTPRHKVTEMGQEVTMRCQPILGHNTVFWYRQTMMQGLELLAYFRNRAPLDDSGMPKDRFSAEMPDATLATLKIQPSEPRDSAVYFCASGLWDRDGYTFGSGTRLTVV.